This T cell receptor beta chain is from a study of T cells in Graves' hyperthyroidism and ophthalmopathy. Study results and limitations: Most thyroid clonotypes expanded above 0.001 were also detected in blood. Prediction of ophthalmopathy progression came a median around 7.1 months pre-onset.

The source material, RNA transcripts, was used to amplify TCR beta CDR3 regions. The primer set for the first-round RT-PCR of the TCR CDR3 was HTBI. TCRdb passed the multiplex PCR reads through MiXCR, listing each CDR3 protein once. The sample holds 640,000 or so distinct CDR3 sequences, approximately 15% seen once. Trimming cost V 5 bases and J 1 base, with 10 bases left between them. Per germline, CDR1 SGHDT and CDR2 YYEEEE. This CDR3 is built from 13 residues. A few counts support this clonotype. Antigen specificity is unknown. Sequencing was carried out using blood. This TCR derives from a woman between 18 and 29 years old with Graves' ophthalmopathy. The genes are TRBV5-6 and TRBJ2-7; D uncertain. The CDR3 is CASRGGTSYEQYF. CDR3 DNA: TGTGCCAGCAGGGGCGGAACATCCTACGAGCAGTACTTC.